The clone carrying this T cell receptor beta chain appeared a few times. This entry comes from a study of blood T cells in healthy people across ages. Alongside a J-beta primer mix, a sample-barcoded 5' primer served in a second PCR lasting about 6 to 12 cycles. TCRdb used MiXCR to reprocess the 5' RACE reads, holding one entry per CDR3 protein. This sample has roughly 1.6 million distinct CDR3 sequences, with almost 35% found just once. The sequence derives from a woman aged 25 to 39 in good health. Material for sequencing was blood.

The CDR3 here is CSVEELGQEAFF. CDR3 nucleotide sequence: TGCAGCGTTGAAGAACTGGGACAGGAAGCTTTCTTT. The rearrangement uses TRBV29-1 and TRBJ1-1; 7 nucleotides align to TRBD1. CDR3 length: 12 residues. The germline V gene encodes CDR1 SQVTM and CDR2 ANQGSEA. The junction had 3 bases not matched to a gene; V was cut back by 0 bases and J by 8 bases.